This T cell receptor beta chain originates from a study of blood T cells in healthy people across ages. CDR1 and CDR2 from the germline V gene are MNHEY and SMNVEV (reference sequence). V was clipped by 6 bases and J by 7 bases, with 6 bases between them. This CDR3 region has 10 residues. The use of a sample-barcoded 5' primer and a J-beta primer mix characterized a second PCR of roughly 6 to 11 cycles. From the 5' RACE reads, TCRdb called clonotypes with MiXCR, one entry per CDR3 protein. The profile shows fewer than 800,000 distinct CDR3 sequences, more than 40% of them singletons. Ranging in age from about 6 to 95, the donors were healthy Caucasian individuals from Russia.

Sequenced input: blood. The chain carries TRBV27 and TRBJ1-2; no clear D. The TCR originated in an older woman in good health. In nucleotides, the CDR3 is TGTGCCAGCAGACTCAGTGGCTACACCTTC. This translates into CASRLSGYTF.